The 11 T cell receptor beta chains below all came from one sample that was sequenced in a study of shared clonotypes between healthy human individuals (dated by TCRdb to 2018 to 2021). Libraries were built with the immunoSEQ multiplex PCR assay. The table was pulled from immuneACCESS by TCRdb, which kept in-frame rearrangements only. Such tables lose some clones; where checked, under half of the loss comes from unresolved V genes, and the rest has no known cause. Across this sample there are 550,000 to 800,000 clones, with around 72% seen only once. The ten largest clones capture 1.5% to 2% of the sample. The sequenced sample consisted of memory CD4+ T cells sorted from blood. The cell subset or site label here, explained by the study, means: CD45RA-negative fraction. The receptors were sampled from a woman aged 25 to 39 in good health.

This chain connects TRBV28 to TRBJ1-2, with TRBD1 identical over 8 bases. Trimming cost V 6 bases and J 8 bases; bases outside gene matches: 14. The germline V gene encodes CDR1 MDHEN and CDR2 SYDVKM. The CDR3 has 15 residues. The DNA of the CDR3 is TGTGCCAGCAGGTTCCCAACGGACAGGGCGGGCGGCTACACCTTC. Translating gives CASRFPTDRAGGYTF.

This chain connects TRBV7-7 to TRBJ1-2, with D possibly TRBD1 on 5 matching bases. CDR1 and CDR2 from the germline V gene are SSHAT and FNYEAQ (reference sequence). The CDR3 extends over 14 amino acids. Trimming shortened V by 2 bases and J by 8 bases, and 15 bases separated the two germline ends. The CDR3 loop reads CASSLTRDAKGYTF. CDR3 in DNA: TGTGCCAGCAGCTTAACCCGGGACGCGAAGGGCTACACCTTC.

The chain joins TRBV20-1 to TRBJ2-7; no reliable D call. The V gene lost 4 bases and the J gene lost 6 bases, with 10 bases spanning the gap. In germline, CDR1 is DFQATT, CDR2 SNEGSKA (reference sequence). The CDR3 consists of 11 residues. The CDR3 loop is CSAKRIGEQYF. DNA for the CDR3: TGCAGTGCTAAGCGAATAGGCGAGCAGTACTTC.

The chain uses TRBV27 and TRBJ2-7; TRBD1 is a possible D gene (6 bases). Germline assignment: CDR1 MNHEY and CDR2 SMNVEV (reference sequence). This CDR3 spans 17 amino acids. V was trimmed by 6 bases and J by 1 base, leaving 22 bases between them. Here the CDR3 DNA reads TGTGCCAGCAGAGGCAGGGGCGCCTCAGATACTTCCTACGAGCAGTACTTC. Its protein product is CASRGRGASDTSYEQYF.

The chain uses TRBV5-1 and TRBJ1-2; D is uncertain. CDR1 is SGHRS, CDR2 YFSETQ, per germline. The CDR3 loop spans 13 amino acids. V lost 4 bases to trimming and J lost 8 bases, with 15 bases between them. The CDR3: CASSLTTPQGYTF. In DNA, the CDR3 is TGCGCCAGCAGCCTGACAACTCCGCAGGGCTACACCTTC. The whole variable domain, filled in from reference TRBV5-1 and TRBJ1-2, reads KAGVTQTPRYLIKTRGQQVTLSCSPISGHRSVSWYQQTPGQGLQFLFEYFSETQRNKGNFPGRFSGRQFSNSRSEMNVSTLELGDSALYLCASSLTTPQGYTFGSGTRLTVV.

The chain links TRBV6-1 to TRBJ2-2; the match to TRBD2 covers 12 bases. The CDR3 sequence is 17 residues long. From germline, CDR1 is MNHNS and CDR2 SASEGT. V dropped 4 bases and J dropped 2; count of bases not matched to a gene: 5. The CDR3 bases are TGTGCCAGCAGTGTGCAACTAGCGGGAGGTAACACCGGGGAGCTGTTTTTT. This translates into CASSVQLAGGNTGELFF.

This rearrangement joins TRBV21-1 to TRBJ2-7; TRBD1 was called by the table and not checked on the DNA. TRBV21-1 is a listed pseudogene. The CDR3 totals 18 residues. The chain's CDR3 is CASSKDEPGENSSYEQYF. As DNA, the CDR3 is TGTGCCAGCAGCAAAGATGAGCCAGGGGAAAATAGCTCCTACGAGCAGTACTTC.

The chain combines TRBV18 with TRBJ2-7; TRBD1 is a possible D gene (6 bases). Deletions cut 4 bases from V and 6 bases from J, with 19 bases between. This CDR3 is 15 amino acids long. Looked up from germline, CDR1 is KGHSH and CDR2 is LQKENI. CDR3 bases: TGTGCCAGCTCACAGTCCTCGACACGGACAGTCGAGCAGTACTTC. It is translated as CASSQSSTRTVEQYF.

The chain links TRBV18 to TRBJ1-1; 12 nucleotides agree with TRBD1. The J segment lost 5 bases and the V segment lost 6 bases, leaving 10 bases of the junction unmatched. The CDR3 has 16 residues. Per the germline V gene, CDR1 is KGHSH and CDR2 is LQKENI. CDR3: CASSTGQGARFTEAFF. Written as DNA, the CDR3 is TGTGCCAGCTCGACGGGACAGGGGGCACGGTTTACTGAAGCTTTCTTT.

The chain couples TRBV7-3 to TRBJ2-2, with 10 nucleotides matching TRBD1. This CDR3 is 16 amino acids long. V was pared by 5 bases and J by 6 bases, with 9 bases of the junction left unmatched. Germline loops: CDR1 SGHTA, CDR2 FQGTGA. CDR3 residues: CASSEGQGRISGELFF. The CDR3 bases are TGTGCCAGCAGCGAGGGACAGGGGCGAATATCCGGGGAGCTGTTTTTT.

J is TRBJ2-2 and V is TRBV10-3; D may be TRBD2 (6 bases). Germline V gene data show CDR1 as ENHRY and CDR2 as SYGVKD. This CDR3 is 14 amino acids long. The ends were cut back, 8 bases at V and 6 bases at J, with 16 bases in the middle. CDR3 nucleotides: TGTGCCATCCGCGGCGAACGGGAGTCCGGGGAGCTGTTTTTT. Translation: CAIRGERESGELFF.